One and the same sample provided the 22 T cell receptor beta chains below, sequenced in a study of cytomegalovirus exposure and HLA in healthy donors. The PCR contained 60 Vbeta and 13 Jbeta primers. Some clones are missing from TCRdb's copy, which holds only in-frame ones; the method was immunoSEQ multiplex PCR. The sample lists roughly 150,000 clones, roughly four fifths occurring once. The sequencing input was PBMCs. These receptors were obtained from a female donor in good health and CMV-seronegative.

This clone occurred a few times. The CDR3 DNA reads as TGTGCCAGCAGCGCCCGGGACTATAACACCGGGGAGCTGTTTTTT. Translating gives CASSARDYNTGELFF. V gene TRBV9 combines with J gene TRBJ2-2; 7 bases are a match to TRBD2. CDR3 size: 15 residues. The V and J ends lost 3 bases and 2 bases, in that order; junction bases with no gene match: 4. The germline V gene encodes CDR1 SGDLS and CDR2 YYNGEE.

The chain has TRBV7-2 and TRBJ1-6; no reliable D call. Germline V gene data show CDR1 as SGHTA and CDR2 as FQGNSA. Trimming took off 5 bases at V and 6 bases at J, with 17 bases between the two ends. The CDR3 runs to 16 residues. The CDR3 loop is CASSPSSAVGNSPLHF. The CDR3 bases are TGTGCCAGCAGCCCGAGCTCGGCGGTCGGTAATTCACCCCTCCACTTT.

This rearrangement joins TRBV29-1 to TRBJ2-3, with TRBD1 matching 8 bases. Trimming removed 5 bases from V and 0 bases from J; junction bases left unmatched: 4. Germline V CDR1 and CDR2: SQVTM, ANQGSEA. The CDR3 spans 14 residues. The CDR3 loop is CSVRRDRSTDTQYF. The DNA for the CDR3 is TGCAGCGTTCGCCGGGACAGGAGCACAGATACGCAGTATTTT.

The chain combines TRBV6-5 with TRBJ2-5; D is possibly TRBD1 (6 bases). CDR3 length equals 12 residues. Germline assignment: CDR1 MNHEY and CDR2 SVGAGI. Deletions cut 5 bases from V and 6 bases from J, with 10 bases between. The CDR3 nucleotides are TGTGCCAGCAGTCAGGGGAGACAGACCCAGTACTTC. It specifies CASSQGRQTQYF.

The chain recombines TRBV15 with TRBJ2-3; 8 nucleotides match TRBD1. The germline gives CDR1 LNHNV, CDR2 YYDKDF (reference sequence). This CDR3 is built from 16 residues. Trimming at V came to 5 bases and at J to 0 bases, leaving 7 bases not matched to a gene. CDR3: CATSGETGGSTDTQYF. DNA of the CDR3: TGTGCCACCAGCGGCGAAACAGGGGGGAGCACAGATACGCAGTATTTT. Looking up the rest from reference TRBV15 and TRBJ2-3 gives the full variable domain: DAMVIQNPRYQVTQFGKPVTLSCSQTLNHNVMYWYQQKSSQAPKLLFHYYDKDFNNEADTPDNFQSRRPNTSFCFLDIRSPGLGDTAMYLCATSGETGGSTDTQYFGPGTRLTVL.

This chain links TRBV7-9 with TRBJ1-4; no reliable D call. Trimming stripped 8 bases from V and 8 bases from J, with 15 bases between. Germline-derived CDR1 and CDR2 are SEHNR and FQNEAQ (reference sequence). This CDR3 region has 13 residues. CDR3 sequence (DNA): TGTGCCAGCGGGGAGGGTATAGAAGAAAAACTGTTTTTT. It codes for CASGEGIEEKLFF.

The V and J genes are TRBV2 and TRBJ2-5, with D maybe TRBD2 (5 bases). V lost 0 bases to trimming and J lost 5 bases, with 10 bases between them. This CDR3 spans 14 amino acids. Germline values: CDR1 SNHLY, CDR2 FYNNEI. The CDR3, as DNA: TGTGCCAGCAGTGAAGCTACGGGAACGGAGACCCAGTACTTC. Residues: CASSEATGTETQYF.

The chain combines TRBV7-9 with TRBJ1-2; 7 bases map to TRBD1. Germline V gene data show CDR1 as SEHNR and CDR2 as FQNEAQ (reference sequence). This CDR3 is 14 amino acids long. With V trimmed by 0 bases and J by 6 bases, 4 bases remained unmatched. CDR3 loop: CASSLADRRDGYTF. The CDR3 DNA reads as TGTGCCAGCAGCTTAGCGGACAGGAGGGATGGCTACACCTTC.

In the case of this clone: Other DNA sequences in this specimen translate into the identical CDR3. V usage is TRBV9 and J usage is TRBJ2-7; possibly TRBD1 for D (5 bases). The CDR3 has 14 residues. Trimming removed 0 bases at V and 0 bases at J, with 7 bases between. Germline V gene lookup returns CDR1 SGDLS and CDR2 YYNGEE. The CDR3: CASSVGGSSYEQYF. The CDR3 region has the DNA TGTGCCAGCAGCGTAGGGGGCAGCTCCTACGAGCAGTACTTC.

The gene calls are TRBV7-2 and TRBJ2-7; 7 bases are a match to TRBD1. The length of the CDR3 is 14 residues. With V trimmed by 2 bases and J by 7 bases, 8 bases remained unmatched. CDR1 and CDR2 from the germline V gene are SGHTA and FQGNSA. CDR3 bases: TGTGCCAGCAGCTTAACCCGACAGGGCGGGGAGCAGTACTTC. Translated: CASSLTRQGGEQYF.

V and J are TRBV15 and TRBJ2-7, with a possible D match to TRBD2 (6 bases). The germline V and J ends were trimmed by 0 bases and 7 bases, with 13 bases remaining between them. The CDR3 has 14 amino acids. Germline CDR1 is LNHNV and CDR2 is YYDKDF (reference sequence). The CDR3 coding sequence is TGTGCCACCAGCAGAGATCCGGCGGGGCGAGAGCAGTACTTC. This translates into CATSRDPAGREQYF. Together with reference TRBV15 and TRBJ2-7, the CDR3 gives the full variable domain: DAMVIQNPRYQVTQFGKPVTLSCSQTLNHNVMYWYQQKSSQAPKLLFHYYDKDFNNEADTPDNFQSRRPNTSFCFLDIRSPGLGDTAMYLCATSRDPAGREQYFGPGTRLTVT.

The CDR3 reads CASSLPRRGRGNGYEQYF. The CDR3 region has the DNA TGTGCCAGCAGCCTCCCGCGCAGGGGGCGCGGCAATGGCTACGAGCAGTACTTC. The genes are TRBV5-4 and TRBJ2-7, with TRBD1 matching over 8 bases. There are 18 residues in the CDR3. Germline CDR1 and CDR2: SGHNT and YYREEE (reference sequence). V shed 4 bases, J shed 3 bases, and the junction held 18 bases outside the gene matches.

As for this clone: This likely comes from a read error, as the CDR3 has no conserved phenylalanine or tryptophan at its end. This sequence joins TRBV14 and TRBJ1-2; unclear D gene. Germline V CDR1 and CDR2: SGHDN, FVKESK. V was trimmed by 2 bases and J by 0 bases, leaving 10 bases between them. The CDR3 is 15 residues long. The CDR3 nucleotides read TGTGCCAGCAGCCAACGGTCGGGGACTAACTATGGCTACACCCTC. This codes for CASSQRSGTNYGYTL.

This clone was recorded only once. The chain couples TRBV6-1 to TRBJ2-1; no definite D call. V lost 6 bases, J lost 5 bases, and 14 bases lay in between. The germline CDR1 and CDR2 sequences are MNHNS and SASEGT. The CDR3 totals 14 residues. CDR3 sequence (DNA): TGTGCCAGCAGACCTTGGTCTGGCAACAATGAGCAGTTCTTC. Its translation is CASRPWSGNNEQFF.

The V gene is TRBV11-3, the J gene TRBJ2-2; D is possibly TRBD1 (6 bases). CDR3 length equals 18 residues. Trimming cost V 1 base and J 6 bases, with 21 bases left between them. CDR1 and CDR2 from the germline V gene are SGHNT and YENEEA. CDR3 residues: CASSLATRSTGGAGELFF. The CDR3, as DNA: TGTGCCAGCAGCTTAGCTACCAGATCGACAGGAGGTGCCGGGGAGCTGTTTTTT.

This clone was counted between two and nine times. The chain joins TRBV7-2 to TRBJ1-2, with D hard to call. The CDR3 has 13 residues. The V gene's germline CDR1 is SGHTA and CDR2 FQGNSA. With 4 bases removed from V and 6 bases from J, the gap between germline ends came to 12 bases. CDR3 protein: CASSSRRRDGYTF. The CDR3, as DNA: TGTGCCAGCAGCTCCCGCAGGAGGGATGGCTACACCTTC.

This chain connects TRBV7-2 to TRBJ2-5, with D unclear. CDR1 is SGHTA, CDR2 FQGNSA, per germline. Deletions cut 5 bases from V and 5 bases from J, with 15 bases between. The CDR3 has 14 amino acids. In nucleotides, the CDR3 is TGTGCCAGCAGCAGAGGCGGCGCCATGGAGACCCAGTACTTC. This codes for CASSRGGAMETQYF.

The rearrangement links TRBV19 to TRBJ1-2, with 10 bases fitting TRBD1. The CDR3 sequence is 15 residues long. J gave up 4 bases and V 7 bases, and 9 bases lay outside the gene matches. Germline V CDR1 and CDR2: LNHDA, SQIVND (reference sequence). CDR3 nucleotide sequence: TGTGCCAGTACCCCGGACAGGGGGAATATCTATGGCTACACCTTC. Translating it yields CASTPDRGNIYGYTF.

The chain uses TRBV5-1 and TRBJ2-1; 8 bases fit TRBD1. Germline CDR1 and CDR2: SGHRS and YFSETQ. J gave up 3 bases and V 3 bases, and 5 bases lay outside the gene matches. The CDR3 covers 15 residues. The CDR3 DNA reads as TGCGCCAGCAGCTCAGGACAGGGTGGCTACAATGAGCAGTTCTTC. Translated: CASSSGQGGYNEQFF. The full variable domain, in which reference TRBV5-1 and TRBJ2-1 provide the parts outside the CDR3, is KAGVTQTPRYLIKTRGQQVTLSCSPISGHRSVSWYQQTPGQGLQFLFEYFSETQRNKGNFPGRFSGRQFSNSRSEMNVSTLELGDSALYLCASSSGQGGYNEQFFGPGTRLTVL.

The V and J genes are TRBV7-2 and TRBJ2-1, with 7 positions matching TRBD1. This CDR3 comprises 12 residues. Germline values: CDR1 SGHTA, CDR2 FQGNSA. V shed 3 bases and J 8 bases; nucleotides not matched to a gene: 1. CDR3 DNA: TGTGCCAGCAGCTTGACAGGGTATGAGCAGTTCTTC. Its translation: CASSLTGYEQFF.

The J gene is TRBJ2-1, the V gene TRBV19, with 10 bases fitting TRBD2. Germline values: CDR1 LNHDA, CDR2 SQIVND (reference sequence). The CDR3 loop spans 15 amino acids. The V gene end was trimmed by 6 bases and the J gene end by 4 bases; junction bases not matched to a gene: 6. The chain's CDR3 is CASRPLAGEYNEQFF. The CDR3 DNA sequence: TGTGCCAGTAGGCCCCTAGCGGGGGAGTACAATGAGCAGTTCTTC.

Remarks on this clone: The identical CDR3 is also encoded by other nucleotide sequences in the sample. As DNA, the CDR3 is TGTGCCAGCACCCTGGGACAGGGTAATTCACCCCTCCACTTT. It translates to CASTLGQGNSPLHF. The rearrangement uses TRBV7-8 and TRBJ1-6; TRBD1 agrees at 9 bases. The CDR3 has 14 amino acids. With V trimmed by 7 bases and J by 6 bases, 4 bases remained unmatched. Per the germline V gene, CDR1 is SGHVS and CDR2 is FQNEAQ.